Given below is one T cell receptor beta chain in context. The CDR3 covers 14 residues. Germline-derived CDR1 and CDR2 are GTSNPN and SVGIG (reference sequence). The junction had 7 bases not matched to a gene; V was cut back by 2 bases and J by 4 bases. This entry comes from a study of blood T cell repertoires in COVID-19. Study in general: T cells, B-cell-depleted T cells, or PBMCs supplied cDNA or gDNA.

The protocol was immunoSEQ multiplex PCR, while the TCRdb copy is restricted to in-frame clones and leaves out a portion. In the table there are about 200,000 clones, roughly 88% of which are singletons. The TCR comes from a man aged 35-49 years with acute COVID-19. The sequencing input was PBMCs or T cells enriched from blood (not recorded which). V is TRBV30 and J is TRBJ1-2, with TRBD1 matching 7 bases. The CDR3 protein is CAWSRTTGAYGYTF. Written as DNA, the CDR3 is TGTGCCTGGAGTCGGACCACAGGGGCCTATGGCTACACCTTC. The full variable domain, its missing parts supplied by reference TRBV30 and TRBJ1-2, is SQTIHQWPATLVQPVGSPLSLECTVEGTSNPNLYWYRQAAGRGLQLLFYSVGIGQISSEVPQNLSASRPQDRQFILSSKKLLLSDSGFYLCAWSRTTGAYGYTFGSGTRLTVV.